Here is one T cell receptor (beta chain) with its context. This clonotype has more than one count but fewer than ten. Its antigen has not been determined. It has no much larger one-base neighbor in the sample; base qualities were not kept. The sample comes from a study of T cells in Graves' hyperthyroidism and ophthalmopathy (dated by TCRdb to about 2019). About the full investigation: Peripheral blood samples were taken at initial diagnosis, before any treatment was given. In several Graves' hyperthyroidism patients, the study also compared T-cell repertoires from thyroid tissue with T-cell repertoires from blood. Following sampling, methimazole starting at 30 mg daily was given to hyperthyroidism patients, and high-dose intravenous methylprednisolone was given to ophthalmopathy patients. The 100 or so discovery patients were randomly divided into training and test sets at a 7:3 ratio. A discovery cohort of fewer than 110 patients, approximately 45 with Graves' ophthalmopathy and fewer than 65 with stable Graves' hyperthyroidism, was used to find distinguishing TCR V-J signatures. Whether ophthalmopathy could be predicted prospectively was tested in an independent validation cohort made up of 18 to 20 hyperthyroidism patients plus 17 patients who later progressed to ophthalmopathy. The paper describes TCR Vbeta CDR3 sequencing of around 130 peripheral blood samples, made up of roughly 45 ophthalmopathy patients, 70 to 75 hyperthyroidism patients and 17 progressor patients. On the study overall, not on this receptor specifically: In validation, the model predicted progression to ophthalmopathy with approximately 69% sensitivity and 72% to 75% specificity, a median of 6.5 months before onset. Blood samples also contained most of the expanded thyroid clonotypes (frequency above 0.001), which suggests that blood repertoires may reflect thyroid immune responses. A 13 V-J signature model separated ophthalmopathy from stable hyperthyroidism, with roughly 88% sensitivity and just under 84% specificity in cross-validation and 80%/75% in testing. Sample size was not statistically predetermined, and blinding of investigators to group allocation was not performed.

CDR3 length: 16 amino acids, cysteine to phenylalanine. This entry keeps only the CDR3 DNA: 48 bases, framed from base 1. The germline V gene yields SGHAT for CDR1 and FQNNGV for CDR2. Germline trimming: 1 base from V, 5 bases from J; junction bases outside gene matches: 4. Moderately to severely active disease, a Clinical Activity Score of at least 3, a NOSPECS grade of at least 4, and a duration under 3 months were present in ophthalmopathy patients. Patients with uncontrolled infections, other autoimmune diseases, pregnancy or lactation were excluded. Clinical symptoms, serum thyroxine and TRAb, thyroid ultrasound, and orbital computed tomography formed the basis for the diagnoses. PBMCs were isolated from more than 8 ml of fresh peripheral blood by Ficoll-Paque density gradient centrifugation. Trizol reagent was used to extract total RNA, and RNA quality was then checked on an Agilent 2100 Bioanalyzer.

Amplification of TCR beta CDR3 regions was carried out from RNA transcripts. A first-round RT-PCR of the TCR CDR3 used the HTBI primer set with the Qiagen OneStep RT-PCR kit. Libraries were constructed in a second round of multiplex PCR, after which size selection and purification were performed. Paired-end sequencing of the libraries was performed with 100 bp reads on an Illumina HiSeq2000. In the original analysis: SOAPnuke was used to process the raw data, with reads discarded if the reads contained adapters or uncalled bases, had a mean Phred below 15, or lacked an exact constant-primer or identifier match. COPE v1.2.5 was used to merge high-quality paired reads, and clonotypes were defined as unique nucleotide sequences. MiTCR v1.1 was used to align clonotypes to the IMGT TRBV, TRBD and TRBJ reference segments. The analysis was restricted to V-J combinations with a frequency above 0.0001, which together covered 99% to 99.2% of the repertoires. A TCS score was defined as the ratio of F50 (clonal expansion) to E x V (chaos), with BLOSUM62-based TCRdist applied between CDR3 peptides within each V-J. Welch's t-statistics and random forest reduced roughly 540 V-J features to about 13, which were used in a naive Bayes classifier (R e1071). TCRdb redid the processing of the public reads, applying fastp at Q25 and MiXCR, and retained in-frame beta chains. Rows merge per CDR3 protein into single entries with the most common DNA and genes. V and J calls and clone size were set by TCRdb, not the authors. The sample table contains approximately 570,000 distinct CDR3 sequences; only one count was recorded for 20% of them. Approximately 48% of the sample lies in the top ten.

This clonotype originated in a man aged 35 to 55 with Graves' ophthalmopathy. Sequencing was carried out using blood. The chain is assembled from TRBV11-2 and TRBJ1-5; 11 junctional bases match TRBD1. The CDR3 region has the sequence CASSLGTGGDDQPQHF. The sequence in DNA is TGTGCCAGCAGCTTAGGGACAGGGGGCGACGATCAGCCCCAGCATTTT. Where the CDR3 stops, the reference TRBV11-2 and TRBJ1-5 genes take over; the full variable domain is EAGVAQSPRYKIIEKRQSVAFWCNPISGHATLYWYQQILGQGPKLLIQFQNNGVVDDSQLPKDRFSAERLKGVDSTLKIQPAKLEDSAVYLCASSLGTGGDDQPQHFGDGTRLSIL.